Listed below are T cell receptor beta chains from one sample, sequenced in a study of OX40 agonist ivuxolimab in advanced cancers. Sequenced by immunoSEQ multiplex PCR; TCRdb stores in-frame clones only, minus some. The sample has 55,000 to 75,000 clones, around four fifths seen once; the top ten hold about 11%. Sequences were derived from CD4+ or CD8+ T cells sorted from blood, sampled in a trial of the OX40 agonist ivuxolimab. These receptors were obtained from an adult with an advanced solid tumor such as melanoma, head and neck, liver or kidney cancer. Both conserved end residues are part of each CDR3. The D gene is left open where the match is weak. Part of the rows lack a size; the others show once, few, many or a class for expanded clones.

j_call d_call v_call clone_size cdr3_aa cdr3_nt
TRBJ2-1 TRBD2 TRBV10-3 once CAISQTSGSRDEQFF TGTGCCATCAGTCAGACTAGCGGGAGTAGGGATGAGCAGTTCTTC
TRBJ2-7 TRBD1 TRBV28 once CASSRDSYEQYF TGTGCCAGCAGTCGGGACAGCTACGAGCAGTACTTC
TRBJ2-1 NA TRBV7-9 NA CASSLVLSYNEQFF TGTGCCAGCAGCTTAGTACTCTCCTACAATGAGCAGTTCTTC
TRBJ2-6 TRBD1 TRBV6-5 NA CASSSGTGTGANVLTF TGTGCCAGCAGTTCCGGGACAGGGACAGGGGCCAACGTCCTGACTTTC
TRBJ1-1 NA TRBV29-1 NA CSVEGPNTEAFF TGCAGCGTTGAAGGGCCGAACACTGAAGCTTTCTTT
TRBJ2-5 NA TRBV5-4 NA CASSLGGNTQETQYF TGTGCCAGCAGCTTAGGCGGTAACACCCAAGAGACCCAGTACTTC
TRBJ1-2 NA TRBV5-1 NA CASSLPRERDGYTF TGCGCCAGCAGCTTGCCGCGAGAACGCGATGGCTACACCTTC
TRBJ1-4 TRBD1 TRBV6-5 NA CASTGQGNEKLFF TGTGCCAGCACAGGACAGGGTAATGAAAAACTGTTTTTT
TRBJ2-3 NA TRBV5-1 NA CASSFGLITDTQYF TGCGCCAGCAGCTTCGGACTGATCACAGATACGCAGTATTTT
TRBJ2-1 TRBD2 TRBV19 few CASSMGRESTYNEQFF TGTGCCAGTAGTATGGGGCGGGAGTCAACCTACAATGAGCAGTTCTTC
TRBJ1-1 TRBD1 TRBV5-1 NA CASSYSGTGGTEAFF TGCGCCAGCAGCTACTCCGGGACAGGGGGGACTGAAGCTTTCTTT
TRBJ1-2 NA TRBV5-6 NA CASNPGDTNYGYTF TGTGCCAGCAACCCAGGGGACACTAACTATGGCTACACCTTC
TRBJ1-4 NA TRBV6-1 NA CASSLSDFEKLFF TGTGCCAGCAGTTTATCGGATTTTGAAAAACTGTTTTTT
TRBJ1-5 NA TRBV19 NA CASSIGGGQPQHF TGTGCCAGTAGTATAGGAGGGGGTCAGCCCCAGCATTTT
TRBJ2-3 TRBD1 TRBV5-4 NA CASSLEQGTDTQYF TGTGCCAGCAGCTTGGAACAGGGGACAGATACGCAGTATTTT
TRBJ2-1 TRBD2 TRBV5-4 NA CASSTGTSANNEQFF TGTGCCAGCAGCACAGGGACTAGCGCTAACAATGAGCAGTTCTTC
TRBJ2-5 NA TRBV14 NA CASSRSVETQYF TGTGCCAGCAGCCGGTCAGTCGAGACCCAGTACTTC
TRBJ2-5 NA TRBV28 NA CASSLGKYQETQYF TGTGCCAGCAGTTTGGGTAAATACCAAGAGACCCAGTACTTC
TRBJ1-2 TRBD1 TRBV13 NA CASSLHRGRVGYTF TGTGCCAGCAGCCTTCACAGGGGGCGAGTCGGCTACACCTTC
TRBJ2-3 NA TRBV7-3 NA CASSSSMGDTQYF TGTGCCAGCAGCTCGAGTATGGGGGATACGCAGTATTTT
TRBJ1-2 TRBD1 TRBV5-8 NA CASSPGQVYHYGYTF TGTGCCAGCAGCCCGGGACAGGTCTATCACTATGGCTACACCTTC
TRBJ2-1 TRBD1 TRBV27 NA CASSTLDRAYNEQFF TGTGCCAGCAGTACCCTGGACAGGGCCTACAATGAGCAGTTCTTC
TRBJ2-3 NA TRBV11-2 NA CASSLQQGTDTQYF TGTGCCAGCAGCTTACAACAGGGCACAGATACGCAGTATTTT
TRBJ2-1 NA TRBV30 NA CAWSGNINEQFF TGTGCCTGGAGTGGGAATATAAATGAGCAGTTCTTC
TRBJ1-1 NA TRBV27 NA CASSHGISRSGPNTEAFF TGTGCCAGCAGTCATGGTATCTCCCGGAGTGGGCCGAACACTGAAGCTTTCTTT
TRBJ1-1 TRBD1 TRBV7-3 NA CASSPDPGGKAFF TGTGCCAGCAGCCCCGACCCAGGGGGGAAAGCTTTCTTT
TRBJ1-5 NA TRBV4-2 once CASSQDGQRGQPQHF TGTGCCAGCAGCCAAGATGGACAGCGAGGCCAGCCCCAGCATTTT
TRBJ1-2 TRBD1 TRBV28 NA CAIGQEVNYGYTF TGTGCCATCGGACAGGAAGTAAACTATGGCTACACCTTC
TRBJ1-1 NA TRBV5-6 NA CASSLVGQVSLNTEAFF TGTGCCAGCAGCTTGGTAGGGCAGGTCAGCTTGAACACTGAAGCTTTCTTT
TRBJ2-1 TRBD2 TRBV27 once CASRGLAGLREQFF TGTGCCAGCAGGGGACTAGCGGGATTAAGGGAGCAGTTCTTC
TRBJ1-5 NA TRBV7-9 NA CASSLGTNQPQHF TGTGCCAGCAGCTTAGGGACCAATCAGCCCCAGCATTTT
TRBJ1-4 NA TRBV19 NA CASSGRGQGIVSEKLFF TGTGCCAGTAGTGGACGGGGGCAGGGCATTGTCTCTGAAAAACTGTTTTTT
TRBJ2-5 TRBD2 TRBV6-6 NA CASSSGTRDQTQYF TGTGCCAGCAGTTCCGGGACTAGGGATCAGACCCAGTACTTC
TRBJ2-7 NA TRBV19 NA CASSGGGARSYEQYF TGTGCCAGTAGTGGTGGTGGGGCGAGATCCTACGAGCAGTACTTC
TRBJ2-5 NA TRBV28 NA CASSTGSFKGDQYF TGTGCCAGCAGTACGGGATCCTTCAAGGGGGACCAGTACTTC
TRBJ1-1 NA TRBV19 NA CATDPRTGTEAFF TGTGCCACCGACCCCAGAACCGGGACAGAAGCTTTCTTT
TRBJ2-1 TRBD2 TRBV11-2 NA CASSFSRTSGSGGEQFF TGTGCCAGCAGCTTCTCCCGGACTAGCGGGAGTGGGGGCGAGCAGTTCTTC
TRBJ1-5 NA TRBV7-8 NA CASSPHRNSNQPQHF TGTGCCAGCAGCCCCCACAGGAATAGCAATCAGCCCCAGCATTTT
TRBJ2-1 TRBD2 TRBV28 NA CASTERGYNEQFF TGTGCCAGCACCGAGCGGGGTTACAATGAGCAGTTCTTC
TRBJ2-1 TRBD1 TRBV6-1 NA CASSGTGEFF TGTGCCAGCAGTGGGACAGGGGAGTTCTTC
TRBJ2-7 NA TRBV6-5 NA CASSGSWAHEQYF TGTGCCAGCAGTGGAAGCTGGGCCCACGAGCAGTACTTC
TRBJ1-1 NA TRBV7-2 few CASSSDLLNTEAFF TGTGCCAGCAGCTCGGACCTTTTGAACACTGAAGCTTTCTTT